This T cell receptor beta chain was sequenced for a study of beta chain features in type 1 diabetes. Since all of the isolated RNA was reverse transcribed, expressed TCRB transcripts were what got sequenced. The table came from immunoSEQ multiplex PCR; TCRdb's copy has only in-frame clones and leaves some out. The table has more than 250,000 clones, around 21% seen once; the top ten hold around 0.028%. The V gene's germline CDR1 is SQVTM and CDR2 ANQGSEA. V lost 4 bases to trimming and J lost 6 bases; unmatched junction nucleotides: 8. The CDR3 spans 14 residues. Sorting based on CD45RO/CCR7/CD25/CD127/CD95/CD27 separated CD4+ naive, central memory, regulatory and stem cell-like memory cells. General study results and limits: TCRB CDR3s were moderately but significantly shorter in Type 1 diabetes patients in all four CD4+ subsets.

This clone was picked up a small number of times. The target antigen is unknown. The receptor was derived from a woman aged 40-49 years with type 1 diabetes. This chain connects TRBV29-1 to TRBJ2-3; TRBD2 matches at 9 bases. Input material: naive CD4+ T cells from blood. CDR3: CSVVPAGGGDTQYF. CDR3 bases: TGCAGCGTTGTACCAGCGGGAGGAGGGGATACGCAGTATTTT.